This T cell receptor beta chain derives from a study of post-analysis software for immune sequencing data. Study-level findings and limits: Four or five TRBV segments were significantly more frequent in patients than in controls. TRBV5-6, TRBV5-1 and TRBV20-1 were among these segments.

As concerns this clonotype: Its specificity is unknown.

Every TCR beta cDNA library bore unique molecular identifiers. MiXCR was run by TCRdb on the PCR reads, yielding one entry per CDR3 protein. The sample lists roughly 540,000 distinct CDR3 sequences, approximately 34% occurring once. This CDR3 has 14 amino acids. V dropped 10 bases and J dropped 0 bases, with 15 bases sitting between them. The germline V gene encodes CDR1 MDHEN and CDR2 SYDVKM. Sequencing was carried out using blood. The gene calls are TRBV28 and TRBJ1-1; weak D call: TRBD1 (6 bases). The sequence came from a girl aged 2 to 17 with multiple sclerosis. The CDR3 sequence is CATEGGSMNTEAFF. The CDR3 nucleotides are TGTGCCACAGAGGGGGGGTCGATGAACACTGAAGCTTTCTTT. Together with reference TRBV28 and TRBJ1-1, the CDR3 gives the full variable domain: DVKVTQSSRYLVKRTGEKVFLECVQDMDHENMFWYRQDPGLGLRLIYFSYDVKMKEKGDIPEGYSVSREKKERFSLILESASTNQTSMYLCATEGGSMNTEAFFGQGTRLTVV.